A single sample is the source of the 5 T cell receptor beta chains below, sequenced in a study of T-cell memory formation after mild COVID-19. Via MiXCR, TCRdb re-called the 5' RACE reads, giving one row per CDR3 protein. The table shows fewer than 700,000 distinct CDR3 sequences, with 15% to 20% occurring only once. Sequencing input: PBMCs or a T cell subset sorted from them (not recorded which). These receptors all stem from an adult woman who had mild COVID-19 (a few samples of this study predate the infection). Cell type and time point are not known.

This clonotype has more than one count but fewer than ten. The chain's CDR3 is CASSFSNAAIYGYTF. In DNA form, the CDR3 reads TGTGCCAGCAGTTTTAGTAACGCAGCGATCTATGGCTACACCTTC. V and J are TRBV12-3 or TRBV12-4 and TRBJ1-2; no definite D call. Trimming left V 3 bases short and J 4 bases short, with 15 bases between. This CDR3 contains 15 residues.

CDR3 residues: CASSFLGTNYNEQFF. For the CDR3, the DNA is TGTGCCAGCAGTTTTTTAGGGACTAACTACAATGAGCAGTTCTTC. The chain employs TRBV12-3 or TRBV12-4 and TRBJ2-1; the match to TRBD2 covers 7 bases. CDR3 size: 15 residues. Unmatched junction bases numbered 5, after V lost 3 bases and J lost 3 bases.

This clonotype was recorded a few times. The V gene is TRBV27, the J gene TRBJ2-7; possibly TRBD1 or TRBD2 for D (6 bases each). Germline loops: CDR1 MNHEY, CDR2 SMNVEV (reference sequence). Trimming left V 2 bases short and J 4 bases short, with 12 bases between. The CDR3 extends over 14 amino acids. The CDR3 region is CASSLRGGFYEQYF. The DNA of the CDR3 is TGTGCCAGCAGTTTAAGAGGGGGGTTTTACGAGCAGTACTTC.

This clonotype was seen a handful of times. V is TRBV3-1 and J is TRBJ2-1, with 10 positions matching TRBD2. The CDR3 runs to 14 residues. V dropped 3 bases and J dropped 5; count of bases not matched to a gene: 1. Germline V gene sequence: CDR1 LGHDT, CDR2 YNNKEL (reference sequence). As DNA, the CDR3 is TGTGCCAGCAGCCATCTAGCGGGAGACAATGAGCAGTTCTTC. Its translation is CASSHLAGDNEQFF.

The chain joins TRBV6-5 to TRBJ1-3; D is uncertain. Germline V gene sequence: CDR1 MNHEY, CDR2 SVGAGI. This CDR3 is built from 13 residues. Trimming left V 6 bases short and J 4 bases short, with 10 bases between. In DNA, the CDR3 is TGTGCCAGCAGCCCCTCCGGGGGAAACACCATATATTTT. It encodes CASSPSGGNTIYF.